A selection of T cell receptor beta chains follows, all from one sample in a study of response to subunit inactivated influenza vaccine. One entry per CDR3 protein results from TCRdb running MiXCR on the RT-PCR reads. The top ten hold about an eighth of the sample, which has fewer than 700,000 distinct CDR3 sequences, 10% to 15% seen once. The sequenced sample was PBMCs from blood, obtained roughly 48 days after vaccination. Receptors originate from a middle-aged man who received an inactivated influenza vaccine. Both conserved end residues are part of each CDR3. The order of the fields is D gene, V gene, CDR3 length, J gene, clone size, CDR3 DNA, CDR3 protein. The D gene is left open where the match is weak. The size field is filled for only some rows; it gives once, few, many or a size class.

-	TRBV29-1	12	TRBJ1-5	many	TGCAGCGTTGGTAATAGCAATCAGCCCCAGCATTTT	CSVGNSNQPQHF
TRBD1	TRBV10-3	17	TRBJ2-6	few	TGTGCCATCAGTGGAGACAGGGCCGGCTCTGGGGCCAACGTCCTGACTTTC	CAISGDRAGSGANVLTF
TRBD1	TRBV6-1	15	TRBJ1-2	-	TGTGCCAGCAGTGAAGCAAGGACAGGGTATCATGGCTACACCTTC	CASSEARTGYHGYTF
-	TRBV27	13	TRBJ2-3	few	TGTGCCAGCAGTTTCTTGGGAGAAGATACGCAGTATTTT	CASSFLGEDTQYF
-	TRBV5-1	15	TRBJ2-7	few	TGCGCCAGCAGCCCAGGGACGCCCCGCTCCTACGAGCAGTACTTC	CASSPGTPRSYEQYF
TRBD1	TRBV20-1	14	TRBJ2-7	-	TGCAGTGTCCTCGCCGGCCAGGGGGCCTACGAGCAGTACTTC	CSVLAGQGAYEQYF
TRBD1	TRBV4-1	17	TRBJ1-5	few	TGCGCCAGCAGCCAAGATAGATGGGAGGGGGCGGATCAGCCCCAGCATTTT	CASSQDRWEGADQPQHF
TRBD2	TRBV5-5	15	TRBJ2-7	many	TGTGCCAGCAGCTTGCTAGCGGGGGGCCACTACGAGCAGTACTTC	CASSLLAGGHYEQYF
-	TRBV28	14	TRBJ1-2	-	TGTGCCAGCAGTTTTGCACGGACTAACTATGGCTACACCTTC	CASSFARTNYGYTF
TRBD1	TRBV7-6	15	TRBJ1-4	-	TGTGCCAGCAGCTCAGGGGGTGTTCCTAATGAAAAACTGTTTTTT	CASSSGGVPNEKLFF
-	TRBV20-1	11	TRBJ2-5	many	TGCAGTGCTAGGGGCCAAGAGACCCAGTACTTC	CSARGQETQYF
-	TRBV5-1	14	TRBJ1-2	few	TGCGCCAGCAGACCGACCGGTACGAGGGACGGCTACACCTTC	CASRPTGTRDGYTF
-	TRBV4-3	13	TRBJ1-1	few	TGCGCCAGCAGCCAAGAAGTACAGCTCGAAGCTTTCTTT	CASSQEVQLEAFF
TRBD1	TRBV12-3/TRBV12-4	14	TRBJ2-1	-	TGTGCCAGCACCTTAAGGACAGGGGGCGATGAGCAGTTCTTC	CASTLRTGGDEQFF
TRBD2	TRBV3-1	17	TRBJ2-1	-	TGTGCCTTCAGTCTTAGCCCCGGGACTAGCGGGGACAATGAGCAGTTCTTC	CAFSLSPGTSGDNEQFF
TRBD2	TRBV4-3	17	TRBJ2-7	-	TGCGCCAGCAGCCAAGAAAGACGGGGACTAGCTTTCTACGAGCAGTACTTC	CASSQERRGLAFYEQYF
-	TRBV7-8	16	TRBJ2-7	-	TGTGCCAGCAGCTTAGGACAGTTTGATCGGTCCTACGAGCAGTACTTC	CASSLGQFDRSYEQYF
TRBD1	TRBV6-1	13	TRBJ2-7	few	TGTGCCAGCAGGGACAGGATCCTCTACGAGCAGTACTTC	CASRDRILYEQYF
TRBD1	TRBV20-1	17	TRBJ2-6	-	TGCAGTGCTAGTACAGGGGGCTCCAGCTCTGGGGCCAACGTCCTGACTTTC	CSASTGGSSSGANVLTF
-	TRBV7-9	14	TRBJ2-5	few	TGTGCCAGCAGCTTAACAACCGTGGTGGAGACCCAGTACTTC	CASSLTTVVETQYF
TRBD2	TRBV12-3/TRBV12-4	14	TRBJ2-3	many	TGTGCCAGCAGTTTCGGACTAGCGGGAAGCACGCAGTATTTT	CASSFGLAGSTQYF
-	TRBV6-2/TRBV6-3	12	TRBJ2-7	many	TGTGCCAGCAGTTACTCCCCCTACGAGCAGTACTTC	CASSYSPYEQYF
-	TRBV10-3	15	TRBJ1-4	few	TGTGCCATCAGTGAGGGAAAAACAGGGAATGAAAAACTGTTTTTT	CAISEGKTGNEKLFF
TRBD2	TRBV4-3	15	TRBJ2-1	-	TGCGCCAGCAGCCGGCAGGGAGGGCCTTACAATGAGCAGTTCTTC	CASSRQGGPYNEQFF
-	TRBV20-1	13	TRBJ1-1	few	TGCAGTGCTAGAGGGAGTAGTATCACTGAAGCTTTCTTT	CSARGSSITEAFF
-	TRBV12-3/TRBV12-4	16	TRBJ2-4	few	TGTGCCAGCAGTTTAGGGTCTCGACTAGCCAAAAACATTCAGTACTTC	CASSLGSRLAKNIQYF
-	TRBV5-1	12	TRBJ1-2	-	TGCGCCAGCAGCCCCCCAGGGAATGGCTACACCTTC	CASSPPGNGYTF
TRBD2	TRBV11-2	16	TRBJ2-1	few	TGTGCCAGCAGCTTAGCGGGAAGCGGGGGGGCCAATGAGCAGTTCTTC	CASSLAGSGGANEQFF
TRBD2	TRBV5-1	18	TRBJ2-3	few	TGCGCCAGCTCCCCAGGGTGGGGTAGCGGGAGCAAGACAGATACGCAGTATTTT	CASSPGWGSGSKTDTQYF
TRBD2	TRBV3-1	14	TRBJ2-1	many	TGTGCCAGCAGACTAGCGTCCTCCTACAATGAGCAGTTCTTC	CASRLASSYNEQFF
TRBD1	TRBV28	14	TRBJ2-1	-	TGTGCCAGCAGCTCCGGACAGGGGATGAATGAGCAGTTCTTC	CASSSGQGMNEQFF